This T cell receptor beta chain was retrieved from a study of T cell responses to AZD1222 COVID-19 vaccine. Overall study results and limits: As reported, nearly half of all spike-specific TCRs target variant regions that are unmutated. The donor group comprised mostly white British people and more females; the analysis possibly underestimated clonal diversity.

Some clones are missing from TCRdb's copy, which holds only in-frame ones; the method was immunoSEQ multiplex PCR. There are about 99,000 clones in the sample; 91% occur only once, and 8% to 9.5% lies in the top ten. The CDR3 runs to 13 residues. CDR1 is MNHEY and CDR2 is SMNVEV in the germline V gene (reference sequence). J gave up 3 bases and V 10 bases, and 3 bases lay outside the gene matches. Turning to this clone: The antigen remains undetermined.

This TCR was recovered from an adult who received the AZD1222 COVID-19 vaccine. The sample in question was peripheral blood, obtained 28 days after the second AZD1222 dose. The chain links TRBV27 to TRBJ2-7; TRBD2 agrees at 13 bases. In DNA, the CDR3 is TGTGCCACCCGACTAGCGGGAGGCTACGAGCAGTACTTC. Its protein is CATRLAGGYEQYF.